Only one count was recorded for the clone carrying this T cell receptor beta chain. This record comes from a study of T cell changes during pregnancy in multiple sclerosis. The CDR3 totals 14 residues. V shed 10 bases and J shed 2 bases, with 14 bases lying between them. Looked up from germline, CDR1 is LNHDA and CDR2 is SQIVND (reference sequence). Libraries were prepared by immunoSEQ multiplex PCR; TCRdb keeps only in-frame clonotypes and omits some of them. The table includes 70,000 to 95,000 clones, about 94% detected once. Sequencing used peripheral blood, obtained in the third trimester of pregnancy. The source is a female donor with multiple sclerosis, enrolled in a pregnancy study. This chain links TRBV19 with TRBJ2-2; a possible D gene is TRBD1 (5 bases). The CDR3 loop reads CATTGAGNTGELFF. The CDR3 region has the DNA TGTGCCACCACAGGCGCAGGAAACACCGGGGAGCTGTTTTTT.